This note documents a single TCR beta chain sequence. Antigen specificity is unknown. This specimen belongs to a study of T cell responses to AZD1222 COVID-19 vaccine. Study results and limitations: CD4 TCRs associated with vaccination spanned spike, dominating at 160-218 and 743-854. A reported finding is that nearly half of spike-specific TCRs target unmutated variant regions. Compared with day 0, the breadth and depth of the Spike-specific TCR repertoire rose significantly after two doses of AZD1222. Among AZD1222 vaccinees, only 5 to 7 were seropositive at baseline.

Assay: immunoSEQ multiplex PCR; the TCRdb copy retains only in-frame clones and omits some. This table has around 170,000 clones, approximately 90% appearing once. Germline loops: CDR1 SGHRS, CDR2 YFSETQ. The CDR3 covers 17 residues. V dropped 6 bases and J dropped 4; count of bases not matched to a gene: 11. The chain carries TRBV5-1 and TRBJ2-1; 12 bases are shared with TRBD2. Sequences were derived from peripheral blood, sampled on day 0 of AZD1222 vaccination. This sequence was found in an adult in good health. CDR3: CASTYASGRAEYNEQFF. CDR3 nucleotide sequence: TGCGCCAGCACGTATGCTAGCGGGAGGGCCGAATACAATGAGCAGTTCTTC.